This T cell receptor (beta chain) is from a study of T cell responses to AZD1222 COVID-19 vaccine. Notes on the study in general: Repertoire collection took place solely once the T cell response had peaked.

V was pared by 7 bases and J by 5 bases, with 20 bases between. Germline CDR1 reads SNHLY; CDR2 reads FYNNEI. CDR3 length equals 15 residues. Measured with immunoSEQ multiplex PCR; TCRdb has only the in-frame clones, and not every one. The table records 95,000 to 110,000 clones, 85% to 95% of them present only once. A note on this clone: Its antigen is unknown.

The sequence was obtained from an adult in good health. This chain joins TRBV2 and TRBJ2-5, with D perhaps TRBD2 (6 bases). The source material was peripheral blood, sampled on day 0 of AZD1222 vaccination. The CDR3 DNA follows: TGTGCCAGCACCCGGTCGACTAGGTCGACGGAGACCCAGTACTTC. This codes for CASTRSTRSTETQYF.